A selection of T cell receptor beta chains follows, all from one sample in a study of spatial heterogeneity in lung cancer. TCRdb analysed the 5' RACE reads with MiXCR anew, one entry per CDR3 protein. The sample lists roughly 120,000 distinct CDR3 sequences; 9% to 15% were seen once. The sequences come from PBMCs, collected at follow-up. The receptors derive from a male donor with early-stage non-small cell lung cancer. CDR3s include the opening cysteine and the closing phenylalanine or tryptophan. The order of the fields is V gene, D gene, J gene, clone size, CDR3 DNA, CDR3 protein. The D gene is left open where the match is weak. Where a row states a size, it is once, few, many or the class of an expanded clone; other rows omit it.

>TRBV20-1|NA|TRBJ1-1|many
TGCAGTGCTAGAGATAACACTGAAGCTTTCTTT
CSARDNTEAFF
>TRBV12-3/TRBV12-4|NA|TRBJ2-5|NA
TGTGCCAGCAGTCCGAGGGCTGGGTCCCTAGAGACCCAGTACTTC
CASSPRAGSLETQYF
>TRBV6-5|NA|TRBJ2-3|few
TGTGCCAGCAGTTACCCCGAGGCAGCACACCGATTTCCTCCGCAGTATTTT
CASSYPEAAHRFPPQYF
>TRBV12-3/TRBV12-4|NA|TRBJ1-3|many
TGTGCCAGCAGTTTACCGCAGGGAGTAAACACCATATATTTT
CASSLPQGVNTIYF
>TRBV20-1|NA|TRBJ2-3|few
TGCAGTGCTAGAGATCCAGGGAGCGATACGCAGTATTTT
CSARDPGSDTQYF
>TRBV3-1|NA|TRBJ2-7|NA
TGTGCCAGCAGCCAACGAAGGTCCTACGAGCAGTACTTC
CASSQRRSYEQYF
>TRBV19|NA|TRBJ1-2|NA
TGTGCCAGTAGTTTGGATGGCTACACCTTC
CASSLDGYTF
>TRBV5-1|TRBD1|TRBJ2-3|NA
TGCGCCAGCAGCCCAGGACAGGGGTGGGGGTCAGATACGCAGTATTTT
CASSPGQGWGSDTQYF
>TRBV28|NA|TRBJ1-2|NA
TGTGCCAGCAGTTTAACCCCAGGTCTCTATGGCTACACCTTC
CASSLTPGLYGYTF
>TRBV5-1|NA|TRBJ1-2|once
TGCGCCAGCATGGAGGGGCCGGGTAACTATGGCTACACCTTC
CASMEGPGNYGYTF
>TRBV4-1|NA|TRBJ1-1|NA
TGCGCCAGCAGCCAAGAGAGGACACACACTGAAGCTTTCTTT
CASSQERTHTEAFF
>TRBV7-8|NA|TRBJ1-6|NA
TGTGCCAGCAGCCCTCAAAGCGCGGGGGCGAATTCACCCCTCCACTTT
CASSPQSAGANSPLHF
>TRBV7-2|TRBD2|TRBJ2-7|few
TGTGCCACCGCCGCCGGGACTAGCGGGGGCTCACGCGAGCAGTACTTC
CATAAGTSGGSREQYF
>TRBV20-1|NA|TRBJ1-6|NA
TGCAGTGCTACAGACGGGGGTAATTCACCCCTCCACTTT
CSATDGGNSPLHF
>TRBV10-3|NA|TRBJ1-2|many
TGTGCCATCAGGATCACAGGTTCCGGCTACACCTTC
CAIRITGSGYTF
>TRBV7-2|NA|TRBJ2-4|NA
TGTGCCAGCAGCCCTACAGGAACGGTGAGGGAAAACATTCAGTACTTC
CASSPTGTVRENIQYF
>TRBV5-4|TRBD2|TRBJ2-1|few
TGTGCCAGCAGCCCCCCGCGGGGGAATGAGCAGTTCTTC
CASSPPRGNEQFF
>TRBV14|TRBD1|TRBJ2-7|NA
TGTGCCAGCAGCCCGTGGACAGGGGCAGACGAGCAGTACTTC
CASSPWTGADEQYF
>TRBV7-2|NA|TRBJ2-1|many
TGTGCCAGCAGCTTAGGCGCGTACAATGAGCAGTTCTTC
CASSLGAYNEQFF
>TRBV6-1|TRBD1|TRBJ2-7|many
TGTGCCAGCAGTGAAGGGACAGGGGACTACGAGCAGTACTTC
CASSEGTGDYEQYF
>TRBV10-3|TRBD2|TRBJ2-7|few
TGTGCCATCAGTCCCGGACTAGCGGGGTCTAACAGGTACGAGCAGTACTTC
CAISPGLAGSNRYEQYF
>TRBV7-2|NA|TRBJ1-1|many
TGTGCCAGCAGCTTACGATGGGCAGGCACTGAAGCTTTCTTT
CASSLRWAGTEAFF
>TRBV5-1|TRBD1|TRBJ2-2|few
TGCGCCAGCAGACTGCCCGGGACAGAACGAACCGGGGAGCTGTTTTTT
CASRLPGTERTGELFF
>TRBV5-1|TRBD2|TRBJ2-3|NA
TGCGCCAGCAGCTCCCTAGCGGGGGGTCACACAGATACGCAGTATTTT
CASSSLAGGHTDTQYF
>TRBV6-1|NA|TRBJ2-7|few
TGTGCCAGCATGGGGAGGTATCCCTCCTACGAGCAGTACTTC
CASMGRYPSYEQYF
>TRBV15|NA|TRBJ2-5|NA
TGTGCCACCAGCAGAGATGTGGGGCCTCAAGAGACCCAGTACTTC
CATSRDVGPQETQYF
>TRBV9|NA|TRBJ2-3|many
TGTGCCAGCAGCGTAGCCGGGAGACGCACAGATACGCAGTATTTT
CASSVAGRRTDTQYF
>TRBV24-1|NA|TRBJ1-5|few
TGTGCCACCAGTGACCGCCAAGGGACGGTCAATCAGCCCCAGCATTTT
CATSDRQGTVNQPQHF
>TRBV7-7|TRBD1|TRBJ1-5|NA
TGTGCCAGCAGCATAGGGACAGGGGGCGCCAATCAGCCCCAGCATTTT
CASSIGTGGANQPQHF
>TRBV4-1|TRBD2|TRBJ2-1|NA
TGCGCCAGCAGCCAAAGGCTAGCGGGGGTCGCCTACAATGAGCAGTTCTTC
CASSQRLAGVAYNEQFF
>TRBV30|NA|TRBJ1-1|NA
TGTGCCTGGGTAGGACAGAGTAACACTGAAGCTTTCTTT
CAWVGQSNTEAFF
>TRBV5-5|NA|TRBJ1-1|NA
TGTGCCAGCAGCTTCAGACTGGAGGCTATGAACACTGAAGCTTTCTTT
CASSFRLEAMNTEAFF
>TRBV6-2/TRBV6-3|NA|TRBJ1-1|NA
TGTGCCAGCAGTTACTCGAGTAACGCGAACACTGAAGCTTTCTTT
CASSYSSNANTEAFF
>TRBV20-1|NA|TRBJ2-1|NA
TGCAGTGCTAGTAGCGGCAACTCCTACAATGAGCAGTTCTTC
CSASSGNSYNEQFF
>TRBV12-3/TRBV12-4|TRBD1|TRBJ2-6|many
TGTGCCAGCAGTCGGGACAGGGCCCCGTCTGGGGCCAACGTCCTGACTTTC
CASSRDRAPSGANVLTF
>TRBV20-1|NA|TRBJ1-1|many
TGCAGTGCTTTGAGGACAGTTGAAGCTTTCTTT
CSALRTVEAFF
>TRBV28|TRBD1|TRBJ1-6|NA
TGTGCCAGCAGTTCGGGACAGCCAAATTCACCCCTCCACTTT
CASSSGQPNSPLHF
>TRBV20-1|TRBD1|TRBJ2-7|few
TGCAGTGCTAGACCGGGACAGACGTCCTACGAGCAGTACTTC
CSARPGQTSYEQYF
>TRBV7-2|TRBD2|TRBJ2-3|NA
TGTGCCAGCAGCTTTAGCCTTGGACTAGCCGGTGCAGATACGCAGTATTTT
CASSFSLGLAGADTQYF
>TRBV28|NA|TRBJ2-5|many
TGTGCCAGCAGTTTCCCTCCATGGGCAGGGGCCGACCAAGAGACCCAGTACTTC
CASSFPPWAGADQETQYF
>TRBV25-1|TRBD1|TRBJ2-7|NA
TGTGCCAGCAGAAGGGACAGCCCCTCGGGTGAGCAGTACTTC
CASRRDSPSGEQYF
>TRBV2|NA|TRBJ1-4|NA
TGTGCCAGCAGTGACGGCCCCCCACTGTTTTTT
CASSDGPPLFF
>TRBV6-5|NA|TRBJ2-1|many
TGTGCCAGCAGTTATGGGGGCCATCGCAATGAGCAGTTCTTC
CASSYGGHRNEQFF
>TRBV20-1|NA|TRBJ1-4|NA
TGCAGTGCTAGAGATCATGCAAGATCTAATGAAAAACTGTTTTTT
CSARDHARSNEKLFF
>TRBV23-1|TRBD1|TRBJ2-2|few
TGCGCCAGCAGTCGAAAACTTCTCCGGGACAGCTCTGCCGGGGAGCTGTTTTTT
CASSRKLLRDSSAGELFF